The rows below give T cell receptor beta chains drawn from one sample of a study of cytomegalovirus exposure and HLA in healthy donors. The method was immunoSEQ multiplex PCR; TCRdb's version includes in-frame clones alone and lacks a portion of them. The profile shows about 200,000 clones, roughly 86% of them singletons. Sequenced material: PBMCs. The source is a woman younger than 35 in good health and CMV-seronegative. The CDR3 runs from the conserved cysteine through the conserved F or W. D genes are given only for firm matches. Not all rows give a size; the values are once, few, many and, for expanded clones, a class.

CDR3 DNA,CDR3 protein,D gene,V gene,clone size,J gene
TGCAGTGCTAGCATCACTGAAGCTTTCTTT,CSASITEAFF,-,TRBV20-1,-,TRBJ1-1
TGTGCCAGAAGTGTGGGACATCGTCACTACGAGCAGTACTTC,CARSVGHRHYEQYF,-,TRBV25-1,few,TRBJ2-7
TGTGCCAGCAGTGACTCGAGGGAAGGGCCCCAGCATTTT,CASSDSREGPQHF,-,TRBV6-4,-,TRBJ1-5
TGTGCCAGCAGCCCTACTAGCGGGGGGGCCCCAGAGACCCAGTACTTC,CASSPTSGGAPETQYF,TRBD2,TRBV7-3,-,TRBJ2-5
TGTGCCAGCAGCTCGTATTCGGGGGAATACACCTTC,CASSSYSGEYTF,-,TRBV7-6,-,TRBJ1-2
TGTGCCAGCAGCTCCTGGACAGGGGGAACTGAAGCTTTCTTT,CASSSWTGGTEAFF,TRBD1,TRBV7-9,-,TRBJ1-1
TGTGCCAGCAGTGATCAACTCTTCCCATCCTACGAGCAGTACTTC,CASSDQLFPSYEQYF,-,TRBV6-1,-,TRBJ2-7
TGTGCCAGCAGCGCTTCTCAGACTAGCGGGGGGATTGAGCAGTTCTTC,CASSASQTSGGIEQFF,TRBD2,TRBV5-4,once,TRBJ2-1
TGTGCCAGCAGCGTAGATGCGGGCGCAATTAGTTCACCCCTCCACTTT,CASSVDAGAISSPLHF,-,TRBV9,-,TRBJ1-6
TGCGCCAGCAGCCACTATCTCGGGACTAGCGGGAGCAGTTACAATGAGCAGTTCTTC,CASSHYLGTSGSSYNEQFF,TRBD2,TRBV4-1,-,TRBJ2-1
TGTGCCAGCAGTCCCATAACAGGGCTCAATCAGCCCCAGCATTTT,CASSPITGLNQPQHF,-,TRBV28,-,TRBJ1-5
TGTGCCAGTAGTAGGGGTCGGACAGGGGACACCTCCTACGAGCAGTACTTC,CASSRGRTGDTSYEQYF,TRBD1,TRBV19,-,TRBJ2-7
TGTGCCAGCTCACCGCCGGGATCCCTAAATGAAAAACTGTTTTTT,CASSPPGSLNEKLFF,-,TRBV18,-,TRBJ1-4
TGTGCCAGCAGTGAAGAGGCTAGCGGGGTTGTCGGGGAGCTGTTTTTT,CASSEEASGVVGELFF,TRBD2,TRBV2,once,TRBJ2-2
TGTGCCAGCAGCCTCGACAGGGACAACGAGCAGTACTTC,CASSLDRDNEQYF,TRBD1,TRBV7-2,-,TRBJ2-7
TGCGCCAGCAGCCAAGATTGGGGACAGGGTCGAGCTTTCTTT,CASSQDWGQGRAFF,TRBD1,TRBV4-1,-,TRBJ1-1
TGCGCCAGCAGCCAAATAGGACGGGGTCAGACGTACGAGCAGTACTTC,CASSQIGRGQTYEQYF,-,TRBV4-1,few,TRBJ2-7